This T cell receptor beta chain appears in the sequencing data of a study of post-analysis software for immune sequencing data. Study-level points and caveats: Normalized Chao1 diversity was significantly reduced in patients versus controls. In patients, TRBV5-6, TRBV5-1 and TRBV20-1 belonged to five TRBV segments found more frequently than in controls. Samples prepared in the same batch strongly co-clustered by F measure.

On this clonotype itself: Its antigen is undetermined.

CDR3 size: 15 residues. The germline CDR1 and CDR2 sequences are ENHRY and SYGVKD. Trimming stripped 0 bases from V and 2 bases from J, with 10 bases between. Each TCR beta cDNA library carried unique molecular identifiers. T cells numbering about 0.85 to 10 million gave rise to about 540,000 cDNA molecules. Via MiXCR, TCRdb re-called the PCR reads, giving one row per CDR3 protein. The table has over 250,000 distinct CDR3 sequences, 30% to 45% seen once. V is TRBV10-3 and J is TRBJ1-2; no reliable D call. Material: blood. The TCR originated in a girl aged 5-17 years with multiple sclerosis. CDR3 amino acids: CAISESLGLNYGYTF. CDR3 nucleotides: TGTGCCATCAGTGAGTCGCTAGGGCTGAACTATGGCTACACCTTC.